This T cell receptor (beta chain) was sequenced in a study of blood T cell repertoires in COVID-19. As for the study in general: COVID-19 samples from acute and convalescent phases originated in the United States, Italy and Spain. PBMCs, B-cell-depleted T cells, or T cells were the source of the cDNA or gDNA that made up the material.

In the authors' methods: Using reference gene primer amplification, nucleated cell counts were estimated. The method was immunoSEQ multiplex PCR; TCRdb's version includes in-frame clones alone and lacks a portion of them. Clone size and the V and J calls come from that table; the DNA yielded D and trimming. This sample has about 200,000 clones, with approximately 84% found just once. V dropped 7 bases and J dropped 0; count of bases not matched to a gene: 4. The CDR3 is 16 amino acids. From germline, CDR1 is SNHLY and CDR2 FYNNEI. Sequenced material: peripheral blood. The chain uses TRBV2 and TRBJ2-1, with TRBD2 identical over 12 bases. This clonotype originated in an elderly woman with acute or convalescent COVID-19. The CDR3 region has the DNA TGTGCCAGCAAAGGACTAGCGGGGAGCTCCTACAATGAGCAGTTCTTC. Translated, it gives CASKGLAGSSYNEQFF.